Listed here are 26 T cell receptor beta chains from one sample, sequenced in a study of blood T cells in healthy people across ages. Combining a sample-barcoded 5' primer with a J-beta primer mix, a second PCR ran for roughly 7 to 11 cycles. TCRdb re-called the 5' RACE reads with MiXCR, one entry per CDR3 protein. In the table there are roughly 1 million distinct CDR3 sequences, almost 25% of which are singletons. This sample was shared with a second study, whose subject was T cells of mothers and their children.

The sample comprised blood. The receptor set was obtained from a girl aged 2 to 9 in good health.

The table lists this clonotype with many counts. The chain couples TRBV27 to TRBJ1-3, with a weak D call TRBD1 (5 bases). This CDR3 contains 14 residues. Germline V gene sequence: CDR1 MNHEY, CDR2 SMNVEV (reference sequence). Trimming cost V 2 bases and J 4 bases, with 9 bases left between them. CDR3 in DNA: TGTGCCAGCAGTTTAAGGGGTGCAGGAAACACCATATATTTT. It specifies CASSLRGAGNTIYF.

This chain uses TRBV12-3 or TRBV12-4 with TRBJ1-4; no clear D gene. V was shortened by 3 bases and J by 0 bases, with 5 bases between the two germline ends. CDR3 size: 14 residues. CDR3 loop: CASSFTPTNEKLFF. CDR3 DNA sequence: TGTGCCAGCAGTTTTACCCCAACTAATGAAAAACTGTTTTTT.

This clonotype was recorded a few times. The gene calls are TRBV12-3 or TRBV12-4 and TRBJ2-1; 8 nucleotides align to TRBD2. The trim removed 3 bases at V and 12 bases at J, leaving 4 bases unmatched. This CDR3 contains 12 residues. The CDR3 nucleotides read TGTGCCAGCAGTTTGCGGGGGGTCGGGCAGTTCTTC. It specifies CASSLRGVGQFF.

A few counts support this clonotype. The chain carries TRBV29-1 and TRBJ2-5; 8 positions match TRBD2. The germline CDR1 and CDR2 sequences are SQVTM and ANQGSEA. The CDR3 is 15 residues long. With V trimmed by 4 bases and J by 5 bases, 12 bases remained unmatched. CDR3 sequence (DNA): TGCAGCGTTGGTTCTAGCGGGTTGCCCTGGGAGACCCAGTACTTC. Translating it yields CSVGSSGLPWETQYF.

This chain uses TRBV5-1 with TRBJ2-1; 7 bases fit TRBD1. Germline trimming cut 1 base from V and 4 bases from J; bases unmatched to any gene: 8. The CDR3 contains 16 residues. CDR1 and CDR2 from the germline V gene are SGHRS and YFSETQ. The CDR3 DNA reads as TGCGCCAGCAGCTTGACCGGGACAGCCCTATACAATGAGCAGTTCTTC. It translates to CASSLTGTALYNEQFF.

This clonotype has a handful of counts. J is TRBJ1-1 and V is TRBV2; no firm D call. The CDR3 sequence is 15 residues long. Germline CDR1 is SNHLY and CDR2 is FYNNEI. V dropped 2 bases and J dropped 1 base, with 11 bases sitting between them. CDR3 sequence: CASSETTVANTEAFF. CDR3 in DNA: TGTGCCAGCAGTGAAACAACAGTGGCGAACACTGAAGCTTTCTTT.

This clonotype turned up a few times. The chain carries TRBV9 and TRBJ2-1, with 11 nucleotides matching TRBD2. The J call may be incorrect, as the DNA end agrees better with TRBJ2-5. Germline V gene lookup returns CDR1 SGDLS and CDR2 YYNGEE. The CDR3 extends over 16 amino acids. The CDR3 here is CASSPTSGDTQETQYF. CDR3 bases: TGTGCCAGCAGCCCGACTAGCGGGGATACCCAAGAGACCCAGTACTTC.

V gene TRBV20-1 combines with J gene TRBJ1-1; tentative D call: TRBD1 (6 bases). Looked up from germline, CDR1 is DFQATT and CDR2 is SNEGSKA (reference sequence). CDR3 length equals 12 residues. This CDR3 reads CSYRGATTEAFF. CDR3 coding DNA: TGCAGCTACCGGGGGGCGACCACTGAAGCTTTCTTT.

The chain employs TRBV6-6 and TRBJ2-7; 10 positions match TRBD2. V trimming: 5 bases; J trimming: 4 bases; junction bases outside the gene matches: 8. The CDR3 has 15 residues. Germline V gene data show CDR1 as MNHNY and CDR2 as SVGAGI (reference sequence). DNA for the CDR3: TGTGCCAGCAGTCAAGAGGGACTAGCGCGGTACGAGCAGTACTTC. This codes for CASSQEGLARYEQYF.

This clonotype was observed at least ten times. V gene TRBV7-2 combines with J gene TRBJ2-7; D gene unclear. This CDR3 is 14 amino acids long. The V end lost 5 bases, the J end lost 3 bases, and 14 bases lay between the germline ends. In germline, CDR1 is SGHTA, CDR2 FQGNSA. As DNA, the CDR3 is TGTGCCAGCAGCCCCCAGGCGGCAAGCTACGAGCAGTACTTC. Translated, it gives CASSPQAASYEQYF. Based on the CDR3 plus reference TRBV7-2 and TRBJ2-7, the full variable domain is GAGVSQSPSNKVTEKGKDVELRCDPISGHTALYWYRQSLGQGLEFLIYFQGNSAPDKSGLPSDRFSAERTGGSVSTLTIQRTQQEDSAVYLCASSPQAASYEQYFGPGTRLTVT.

This clonotype has only a few counts. The chain couples TRBV7-2 to TRBJ1-6; D gene ambiguous. CDR3 size: 12 residues. Trimming cost V 5 bases and J 13 bases, with 12 bases left between them. Germline-derived CDR1 and CDR2 are SGHTA and FQGNSA. CDR3 residues: CASSPGQRPLHF. The CDR3 bases are TGTGCCAGCAGCCCTGGCCAGCGGCCCCTCCACTTT.

The sample holds a few counts of this clonotype. This rearrangement joins TRBV29-1 to TRBJ2-7; D remains unclear. The V end lost 4 bases, the J end lost 4 bases, and 14 bases lay between the germline ends. The length of the CDR3 is 13 residues. Germline values: CDR1 SQVTM, CDR2 ANQGSEA. For the CDR3, the DNA is TGCAGCGTTGCACCGGTCCTCTCTTACGAGCAGTACTTC. The encoded protein is CSVAPVLSYEQYF.

The chain has TRBV6-1 and TRBJ2-3; the match to TRBD1 covers 9 bases. Trimming cost V 6 bases and J 3 bases; bases outside gene matches: 7. The CDR3 covers 15 residues. Germline loops: CDR1 MNHNS, CDR2 SASEGT. The CDR3 sequence: CASRTIQGATDTQYF. The CDR3 DNA follows: TGTGCCAGCAGAACTATACAGGGGGCTACAGATACGCAGTATTTT.

This clonotype was counted a few times. The gene calls are TRBV29-1 and TRBJ2-1; maybe TRBD2 (5 bases). The tail of the sequence fits TRBJ2-5 better, so the J call may be wrong. This CDR3 spans 13 amino acids. Per germline, CDR1 SQVTM and CDR2 ANQGSEA. The CDR3 sequence is CSVEDRGIETQYF. For the CDR3, the DNA is TGCAGCGTTGAAGATAGAGGGATAGAGACCCAGTACTTC.

The genes are TRBV12-3 or TRBV12-4 and TRBJ2-7, with TRBD2 identical over 8 bases. CDR3 size: 14 residues. Losses at the gene ends were 1 base for V and 4 bases for J; bases not matched to a gene: 3. The DNA of the CDR3 is TGTGCCAGCAGTTTAGACGCGGGAGGATACGAGCAGTACTTC. Translated, it gives CASSLDAGGYEQYF.

A few counts support this clonotype. V is TRBV29-1 and J is TRBJ2-6; no clear D. Germline CDR1 and CDR2: SQVTM and ANQGSEA. The CDR3 loop spans 15 amino acids. Trimming stripped 1 base from V and 0 bases from J, with 7 bases between. CDR3 nucleotide sequence: TGCAGCGTTGAAGGCGCGGACTCTGGGGCCAACGTCCTGACTTTC. Its protein product is CSVEGADSGANVLTF. The whole variable domain, remainder taken from reference TRBV29-1 and TRBJ2-6, is SAVISQKPSRDICQRGTSLTIQCQVDSQVTMMFWYRQQPGQSLTLIATANQGSEATYESGFVIDKFPISRPNLTFSTLTVSNMSPEDSSIYLCSVEGADSGANVLTFGAGSRLTVL.

This clonotype was detected only a few times. DNA for the CDR3: TGTGCCAGCAGCCAAGGGGACAGGGCTTCAGACGAGCAGTACTTC. It yields the protein CASSQGDRASDEQYF. The rearrangement uses TRBV14 and TRBJ2-7; 9 nucleotides line up with TRBD1. In germline, CDR1 is SGHDN, CDR2 FVKESK. This CDR3 region has 15 residues. V lost 1 base, J lost 5 bases, and 6 bases stayed unmatched.

This clonotype was found a few times. The CDR3 spells CASSYSPEPSDEQYF. The CDR3 DNA is TGTGCCAGCAGTTACTCGCCGGAGCCAAGTGACGAGCAGTACTTC. The rearrangement links TRBV6-5 to TRBJ2-7; the D is unclear. V was clipped by 0 bases and J by 5 bases, with 14 bases between them. CDR3 length equals 15 residues. The V gene's germline CDR1 is MNHEY and CDR2 SVGAGI.

The chain couples TRBV4-1 to TRBJ2-7; 9 nucleotides match TRBD2. Germline V gene sequence: CDR1 MGHRA, CDR2 YSYEKL. The ends lost 1 base at V and 5 bases at J; junction bases unmatched: 9. The CDR3 sequence is 16 residues long. The CDR3 bases are TGCGCCAGCAGCCAAGCTTTGGCTAGCGGGATCCACGAGCAGTACTTC. Translating it yields CASSQALASGIHEQYF.

The rearrangement uses TRBV7-6 and TRBJ2-5; D gene unclear. The CDR3 runs 13 residues. The germline V gene encodes CDR1 SGHVS and CDR2 FNYEAQ. Trimming cost V 1 base and J 0 bases, with 3 bases left between them. The DNA for the CDR3 is TGTGCCAGCAGCTTAGTGGACCAAGAGACCCAGTACTTC. It codes for CASSLVDQETQYF.

This clonotype was detected once. V gene TRBV5-1 combines with J gene TRBJ2-3, with D maybe TRBD2 (5 bases). The CDR3 extends over 14 amino acids. V shed 2 bases and J shed 2 bases, with 9 bases lying between them. The germline CDR1 and CDR2 sequences are SGHRS and YFSETQ. Here the CDR3 DNA reads TGCGCCAGCAGCTTCGGGGATAACACAGATACGCAGTATTTT. It translates to CASSFGDNTDTQYF.

This clonotype was detected once. The chain employs TRBV20-1 and TRBJ2-5; unclear D gene. The CDR3 covers 11 residues. Germline lookup yields CDR1 DFQATT and CDR2 SNEGSKA (reference sequence). V lost 7 bases to trimming and J lost 2 bases, with 8 bases between them. The CDR3 region is CSGRSQETQYF. The CDR3 DNA is TGCAGTGGGCGCAGTCAAGAGACCCAGTACTTC.

The sample holds a few counts of this clonotype. J is TRBJ2-3 and V is TRBV5-6; no clear D. Deletions cut 3 bases from V and 2 bases from J, with 13 bases between. Germline CDR1 is SGHDT and CDR2 is YYEEEE. CDR3 length: 15 amino acids. In nucleotides, the CDR3 is TGTGCCAGCAGCTCCACTCTTCCCGTCACAGATACGCAGTATTTT. This gives the protein CASSSTLPVTDTQYF.

This clonotype was seen more than once but under ten times. The gene calls are TRBV12-3 or TRBV12-4 and TRBJ2-7, with D tentatively TRBD1 or TRBD2 (6 bases each). CDR3 length: 16 amino acids. With 5 bases removed from V and 0 bases from J, the gap between germline ends came to 17 bases. The CDR3 loop reads CASSEQRGLASYEQYF. The CDR3 region has the DNA TGTGCCAGCAGTGAGCAACGGGGGCTAGCCTCCTACGAGCAGTACTTC.

This clonotype was detected only a few times. The J gene is TRBJ1-2, the V gene TRBV12-3 or TRBV12-4; unclear D gene. CDR3 length: 12 amino acids. Trimming shortened V by 0 bases and J by 9 bases, and 8 bases separated the two germline ends. The CDR3, as DNA: TGTGCCAGCAGTTTAGCAGGGAGCAGCTACACCTTC. Amino acids: CASSLAGSSYTF.

The V gene is TRBV20-1, the J gene TRBJ2-1; D is perhaps TRBD2 (7 bases). Trimming left V 1 base short and J 8 bases short, with 24 bases between. The germline V gene encodes CDR1 DFQATT and CDR2 SNEGSKA (reference sequence). The CDR3 totals 17 residues. The CDR3 protein is CSARVGGAIIYRYEQFF. The DNA for the CDR3 is TGCAGTGCTAGAGTGGGGGGGGCCATTATCTATCGTTATGAGCAGTTCTTC.